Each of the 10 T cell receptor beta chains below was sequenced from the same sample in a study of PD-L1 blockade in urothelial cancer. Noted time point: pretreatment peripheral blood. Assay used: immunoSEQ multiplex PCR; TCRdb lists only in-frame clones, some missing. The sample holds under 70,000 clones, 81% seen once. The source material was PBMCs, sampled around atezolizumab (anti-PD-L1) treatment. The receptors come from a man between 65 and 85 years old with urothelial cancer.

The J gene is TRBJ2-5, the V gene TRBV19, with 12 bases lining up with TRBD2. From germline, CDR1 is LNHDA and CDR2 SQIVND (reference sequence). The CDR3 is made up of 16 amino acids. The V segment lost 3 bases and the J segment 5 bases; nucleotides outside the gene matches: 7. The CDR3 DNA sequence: TGTGCCAGTAGTATGGGTTTGACTAGCGGGAGTGAGACCCAGTACTTC. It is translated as CASSMGLTSGSETQYF.

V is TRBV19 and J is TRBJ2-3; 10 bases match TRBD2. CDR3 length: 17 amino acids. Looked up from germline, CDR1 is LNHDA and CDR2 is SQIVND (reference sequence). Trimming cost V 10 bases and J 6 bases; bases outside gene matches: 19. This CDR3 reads CATQEQRASGSRDTQYF. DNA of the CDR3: TGTGCCACCCAGGAACAGCGGGCTAGCGGGAGCAGGGATACGCAGTATTTT.

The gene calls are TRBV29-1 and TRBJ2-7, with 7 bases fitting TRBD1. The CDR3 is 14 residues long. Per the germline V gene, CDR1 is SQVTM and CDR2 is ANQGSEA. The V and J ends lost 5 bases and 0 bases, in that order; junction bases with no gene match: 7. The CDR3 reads CSVSRQGPSYEQYF. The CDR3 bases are TGCAGCGTTTCGCGACAGGGACCCTCCTACGAGCAGTACTTC.

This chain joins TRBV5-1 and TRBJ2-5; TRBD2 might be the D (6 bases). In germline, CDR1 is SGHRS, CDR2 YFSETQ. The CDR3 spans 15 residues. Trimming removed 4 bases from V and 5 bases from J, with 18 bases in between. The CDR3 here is CASSGGSGSVETQYF. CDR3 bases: TGCGCCAGCAGCGGGGGGTCCGGGAGCGTGGAGACCCAGTACTTC.

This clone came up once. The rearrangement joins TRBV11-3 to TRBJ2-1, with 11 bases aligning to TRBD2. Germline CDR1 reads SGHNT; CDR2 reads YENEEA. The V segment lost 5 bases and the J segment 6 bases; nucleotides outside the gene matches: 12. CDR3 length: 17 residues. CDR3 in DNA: TGTGCCAGCAGCGCACCTTTCGGGACTAGCGGAGGCAATGAGCAGTTCTTC. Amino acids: CASSAPFGTSGGNEQFF.

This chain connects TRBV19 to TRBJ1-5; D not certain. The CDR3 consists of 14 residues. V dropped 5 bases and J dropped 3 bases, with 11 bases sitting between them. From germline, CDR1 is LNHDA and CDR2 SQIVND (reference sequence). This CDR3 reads CASSPGLNNQPQHF. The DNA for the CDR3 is TGTGCCAGTAGTCCAGGACTGAACAATCAGCCCCAGCATTTT.

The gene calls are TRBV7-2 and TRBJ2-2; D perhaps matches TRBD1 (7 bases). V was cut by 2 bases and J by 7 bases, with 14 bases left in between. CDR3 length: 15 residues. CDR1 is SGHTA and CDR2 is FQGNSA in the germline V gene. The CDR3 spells CASSLFSQGGGELFF. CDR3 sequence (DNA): TGTGCCAGCAGCTTATTTAGTCAGGGGGGCGGGGAGCTGTTTTTT.

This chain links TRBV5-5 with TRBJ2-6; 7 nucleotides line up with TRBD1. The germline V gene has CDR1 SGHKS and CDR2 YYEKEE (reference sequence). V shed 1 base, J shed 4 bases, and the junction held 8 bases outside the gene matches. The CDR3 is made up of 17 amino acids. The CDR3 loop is CASSLTGAAWGANVLTF. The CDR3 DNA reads TGTGCCAGCAGCTTGACAGGGGCTGCCTGGGGGGCCAACGTCCTGACTTTC.

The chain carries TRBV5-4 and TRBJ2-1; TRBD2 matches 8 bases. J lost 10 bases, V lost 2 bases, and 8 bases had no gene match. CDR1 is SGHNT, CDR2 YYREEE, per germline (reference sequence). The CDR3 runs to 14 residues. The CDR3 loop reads CASSFFGRAGEQFF. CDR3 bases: TGTGCCAGCAGCTTTTTCGGGAGGGCCGGAGAGCAGTTCTTC.

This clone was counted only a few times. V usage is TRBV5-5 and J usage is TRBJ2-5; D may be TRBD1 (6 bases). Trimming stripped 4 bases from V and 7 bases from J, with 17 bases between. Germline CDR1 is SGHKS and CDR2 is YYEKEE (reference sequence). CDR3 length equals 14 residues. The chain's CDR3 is CASSHNRALRTQYF. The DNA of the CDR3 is TGTGCCAGCAGCCACAACAGGGCTTTGAGGACCCAGTACTTC.